These T cell receptor beta chains were read from a single sample in a study of shared clonotypes between healthy human individuals. TCRdb keeps only in-frame clones here, not all; method: immunoSEQ multiplex PCR. The table has roughly 2,000,000 clones, over 85% seen once. Specimen: naive CD8+ T cells sorted from blood. Every receptor here comes from a man aged 18 to 35 in good health. The CDR3 runs from the conserved cysteine through the conserved F or W. Fields, in order: CDR3 length, V gene, D gene, J gene, clone size, CDR3 protein, CDR3 DNA. D genes are given only for firm matches. Size tells how often a clone was seen (once, few, many) or the class of an expanded clone, and some rows leave it out.

cdr3_length: 13
v_call: TRBV27
d_call: TRBD1
j_call: TRBJ2-7
clone_size: NA
cdr3_aa: CASTDRGSYEQYF
cdr3_nt: TGTGCCAGCACCGACAGGGGAAGCTACGAGCAGTACTTC

cdr3_length: 15
v_call: TRBV9
d_call: TRBD1
j_call: TRBJ1-6
clone_size: NA
cdr3_aa: CASSVGGTANSPLHF
cdr3_nt: TGTGCCAGCAGCGTAGGGGGGACAGCTAATTCACCCCTCCACTTT

cdr3_length: 15
v_call: TRBV2
d_call: TRBD1
j_call: TRBJ2-1
clone_size: NA
cdr3_aa: CASSDWTGAYNEQFF
cdr3_nt: TGTGCCAGCAGTGACTGGACAGGGGCTTACAATGAGCAGTTCTTC

cdr3_length: 13
v_call: TRBV6-5
d_call: NA
j_call: TRBJ2-7
clone_size: NA
cdr3_aa: CASSYYRFGEQYF
cdr3_nt: TGTGCCAGCAGTTACTACCGGTTTGGGGAGCAGTACTTC

cdr3_length: 14
v_call: TRBV13
d_call: NA
j_call: TRBJ2-5
clone_size: NA
cdr3_aa: CASGIRQVGETQYF
cdr3_nt: TGTGCCAGCGGCATACGACAGGTAGGAGAGACCCAGTACTTC

cdr3_length: 11
v_call: TRBV5-6
d_call: NA
j_call: TRBJ1-4
clone_size: NA
cdr3_aa: CASSLGEKLFF
cdr3_nt: TGTGCCAGCAGCTTGGGTGAAAAACTGTTTTTT

cdr3_length: 16
v_call: TRBV27
d_call: TRBD2
j_call: TRBJ2-7
clone_size: NA
cdr3_aa: CASSLRGSGSGYEQYF
cdr3_nt: TGTGCCAGCAGTTTACGGGGTAGCGGGAGTGGCTACGAGCAGTACTTC

cdr3_length: 18
v_call: TRBV5-1
d_call: TRBD1
j_call: TRBJ1-1
clone_size: NA
cdr3_aa: CASSINHRQGQDNTEAFF
cdr3_nt: TGCGCCAGCAGCATTAATCACCGACAGGGCCAGGATAACACTGAAGCTTTCTTT

cdr3_length: 15
v_call: TRBV11-2
d_call: NA
j_call: TRBJ1-2
clone_size: few
cdr3_aa: CASSPVGSGLNGYTF
cdr3_nt: TGTGCCAGCAGCCCCGTTGGATCGGGTCTAAATGGCTACACCTTC

cdr3_length: 15
v_call: TRBV4-1
d_call: NA
j_call: TRBJ2-1
clone_size: NA
cdr3_aa: CASSQVVTAYNEQFF
cdr3_nt: TGCGCCAGCAGCCAAGTAGTGACAGCTTACAATGAGCAGTTCTTC

cdr3_length: 17
v_call: TRBV7-9
d_call: NA
j_call: TRBJ2-4
clone_size: NA
cdr3_aa: CASSLAGGPFAKNIQYF
cdr3_nt: TGTGCCAGCAGCTTAGCTGGAGGGCCTTTTGCCAAAAACATTCAGTACTTC

cdr3_length: 14
v_call: TRBV5-1
d_call: NA
j_call: TRBJ2-7
clone_size: NA
cdr3_aa: CASSLEGQGYEQYF
cdr3_nt: TGCGCCAGCAGCTTGGAGGGTCAGGGCTACGAGCAGTACTTC

cdr3_length: 14
v_call: TRBV27
d_call: NA
j_call: TRBJ2-7
clone_size: NA
cdr3_aa: CASSPTGYSYEQYF
cdr3_nt: TGTGCCAGCAGCCCGACCGGGTACTCCTACGAGCAGTACTTC

cdr3_length: 16
v_call: TRBV27
d_call: TRBD2
j_call: TRBJ2-5
clone_size: NA
cdr3_aa: CASSRLQGLAGETQYF
cdr3_nt: TGTGCCAGCAGCCGATTACAGGGACTAGCAGGAGAGACCCAGTACTTC

cdr3_length: 14
v_call: TRBV10-1
d_call: TRBD1
j_call: TRBJ2-7
clone_size: NA
cdr3_aa: CASRQGTDSYEQYF
cdr3_nt: TGCGCCAGCAGACAAGGGACAGATTCCTACGAGCAGTACTTC

cdr3_length: 19
v_call: TRBV12-2
d_call: NA
j_call: TRBJ1-5
clone_size: NA
cdr3_aa: CASRLELEGGMVSNQPQHF
cdr3_nt: TGTGCAAGTCGCTTAGAGTTAGAGGGGGGGATGGTGAGCAATCAGCCCCAGCATTTT

cdr3_length: 14
v_call: TRBV6-6
d_call: NA
j_call: TRBJ1-2
clone_size: NA
cdr3_aa: CASSYSEGGDGYTF
cdr3_nt: TGTGCCAGCAGTTACTCTGAGGGGGGTGATGGCTACACCTTC

cdr3_length: 14
v_call: TRBV9
d_call: NA
j_call: TRBJ2-7
clone_size: NA
cdr3_aa: CASSVEGSDYEQYF
cdr3_nt: TGTGCCAGCAGCGTCGAGGGATCTGACTACGAGCAGTACTTC

cdr3_length: 13
v_call: TRBV5-4
d_call: NA
j_call: TRBJ1-3
clone_size: NA
cdr3_aa: CASSTREGNTIYF
cdr3_nt: TGTGCCAGCTCGACCAGGGAGGGAAACACCATATATTTT

cdr3_length: 15
v_call: TRBV2
d_call: TRBD2
j_call: TRBJ2-2
clone_size: NA
cdr3_aa: CASDGTSGNTGELFF
cdr3_nt: TGTGCCAGCGATGGGACTAGCGGTAACACCGGGGAGCTGTTTTTT

cdr3_length: 15
v_call: TRBV4-3
d_call: NA
j_call: TRBJ1-2
clone_size: NA
cdr3_aa: CASSPTFSGNYGYTF
cdr3_nt: TGCGCCAGCAGTCCGACCTTTAGCGGAAACTATGGCTACACCTTC

cdr3_length: 12
v_call: TRBV27
d_call: NA
j_call: TRBJ2-7
clone_size: NA
cdr3_aa: CASSLIGEEQYF
cdr3_nt: TGTGCCAGCAGCCTCATAGGGGAAGAGCAGTACTTC

cdr3_length: 18
v_call: TRBV9
d_call: NA
j_call: TRBJ2-2
clone_size: NA
cdr3_aa: CASSVDFRVGTHTGELFF
cdr3_nt: TGTGCCAGCAGCGTAGATTTTCGGGTTGGGACCCACACCGGGGAGCTGTTTTTT

cdr3_length: 15
v_call: TRBV11-2
d_call: TRBD2
j_call: TRBJ2-2
clone_size: NA
cdr3_aa: CASDWLAGVSGELFF
cdr3_nt: TGTGCCAGCGATTGGCTAGCGGGAGTGTCCGGGGAGCTGTTTTTT

cdr3_length: 12
v_call: TRBV30
d_call: TRBD1
j_call: TRBJ2-7
clone_size: once
cdr3_aa: CAWSGQGYEQYF
cdr3_nt: TGTGCCTGGTCGGGACAGGGCTACGAGCAGTACTTC

cdr3_length: 16
v_call: TRBV11-1
d_call: NA
j_call: TRBJ1-2
clone_size: NA
cdr3_aa: CASSLDSGGSNYGYTF
cdr3_nt: TGTGCCAGCAGCTTAGATTCGGGGGGATCTAACTATGGCTACACCTTC

cdr3_length: 15
v_call: TRBV5-1
d_call: TRBD1
j_call: TRBJ2-6
clone_size: NA
cdr3_aa: CASRDRFSGANVLTF
cdr3_nt: TGCGCCAGCAGGGACAGGTTCTCTGGGGCCAACGTCCTGACTTTC

cdr3_length: 13
v_call: TRBV30
d_call: NA
j_call: TRBJ2-7
clone_size: NA
cdr3_aa: CAWRTGWTYEQYF
cdr3_nt: TGTGCCTGGAGGACAGGATGGACCTACGAGCAGTACTTC

cdr3_length: 15
v_call: TRBV6-1
d_call: TRBD1
j_call: TRBJ2-7
clone_size: NA
cdr3_aa: CASSDRDRGPYEQYF
cdr3_nt: TGTGCCAGCAGTGATAGGGACAGGGGCCCCTACGAGCAGTACTTC

cdr3_length: 19
v_call: TRBV27
d_call: TRBD2
j_call: TRBJ2-1
clone_size: NA
cdr3_aa: CASTHGLAGGGGPDNEQFF
cdr3_nt: TGTGCCAGCACCCACGGACTAGCGGGAGGCGGGGGGCCCGACAATGAGCAGTTCTTC

cdr3_length: 17
v_call: TRBV7-2
d_call: NA
j_call: TRBJ2-7
clone_size: NA
cdr3_aa: CASSLPLSGPSSYEQYF
cdr3_nt: TGTGCCAGCAGCCTACCACTATCAGGTCCCTCCTCCTACGAGCAGTACTTC

cdr3_length: 18
v_call: TRBV25-1
d_call: NA
j_call: TRBJ1-4
clone_size: NA
cdr3_aa: CASSSSGSGPATNEKLFF
cdr3_nt: TGTGCCAGCAGTTCTTCCGGGAGCGGGCCGGCAACTAATGAAAAACTGTTTTTT

cdr3_length: 17
v_call: TRBV29-1
d_call: TRBD2
j_call: TRBJ2-3
clone_size: NA
cdr3_aa: CSVGGIAGAPSTDTQYF
cdr3_nt: TGCAGCGTAGGGGGGATAGCGGGGGCGCCTTCCACAGATACGCAGTATTTT

cdr3_length: 16
v_call: TRBV13
d_call: TRBD1
j_call: TRBJ2-2
clone_size: NA
cdr3_aa: CASSPPGTANTGELFF
cdr3_nt: TGTGCCAGCAGCCCCCCCGGGACAGCTAACACCGGGGAGCTGTTTTTT

cdr3_length: 14
v_call: TRBV9
d_call: TRBD1
j_call: TRBJ2-7
clone_size: NA
cdr3_aa: CASSVGTGPYEQYF
cdr3_nt: TGTGCCAGCAGCGTGGGGACAGGTCCCTACGAGCAGTACTTC

cdr3_length: 17
v_call: TRBV18
d_call: TRBD2
j_call: TRBJ2-1
clone_size: NA
cdr3_aa: CASSPPDWEGQFDEQFF
cdr3_nt: TGTGCCAGCTCACCACCTGACTGGGAGGGCCAGTTCGATGAGCAGTTCTTC

cdr3_length: 18
v_call: TRBV6-1
d_call: TRBD2
j_call: TRBJ2-5
clone_size: once
cdr3_aa: CASSERYPGGSFQETQYF
cdr3_nt: TGTGCCAGCAGTGAACGGTATCCGGGGGGGAGTTTTCAAGAGACCCAGTACTTC

cdr3_length: 14
v_call: TRBV14
d_call: NA
j_call: TRBJ2-3
clone_size: NA
cdr3_aa: CASSTGPSTDTQYF
cdr3_nt: TGTGCCAGCTCGACGGGGCCAAGCACAGATACGCAGTATTTT

cdr3_length: 15
v_call: TRBV27
d_call: TRBD1
j_call: TRBJ2-7
clone_size: NA
cdr3_aa: CASSPRQGRPYEQYF
cdr3_nt: TGTGCCAGCAGTCCCAGACAGGGGAGGCCCTACGAGCAGTACTTC

cdr3_length: 16
v_call: TRBV7-9
d_call: NA
j_call: TRBJ2-5
clone_size: NA
cdr3_aa: CASTSYMGAVQETQYF
cdr3_nt: TGTGCCAGCACCTCTTACATGGGGGCAGTCCAAGAGACCCAGTACTTC

cdr3_length: 15
v_call: TRBV7-8
d_call: NA
j_call: TRBJ1-1
clone_size: NA
cdr3_aa: CASSLAEGVDTEAFF
cdr3_nt: TGTGCCAGCAGCTTAGCGGAAGGGGTTGACACTGAAGCTTTCTTT

cdr3_length: 14
v_call: TRBV11-2
d_call: NA
j_call: TRBJ2-7
clone_size: NA
cdr3_aa: CASSVLPRVGEQYF
cdr3_nt: TGTGCCAGCAGCGTTCTCCCCCGAGTCGGCGAGCAGTACTTC

cdr3_length: 16
v_call: TRBV7-9
d_call: NA
j_call: TRBJ1-3
clone_size: NA
cdr3_aa: CASSLIGGDSGNTIYF
cdr3_nt: TGTGCCAGCAGCTTAATCGGGGGAGACTCTGGAAACACCATATATTTT

cdr3_length: 16
v_call: TRBV9
d_call: TRBD2
j_call: TRBJ2-5
clone_size: NA
cdr3_aa: CASSVASGGAVETQYF
cdr3_nt: TGTGCCAGCAGCGTAGCTAGCGGGGGGGCCGTGGAGACCCAGTACTTC

cdr3_length: 12
v_call: TRBV13
d_call: NA
j_call: TRBJ2-2
clone_size: NA
cdr3_aa: CASSFNTGELFF
cdr3_nt: TGTGCCAGCAGCTTTAACACCGGGGAGCTGTTTTTT